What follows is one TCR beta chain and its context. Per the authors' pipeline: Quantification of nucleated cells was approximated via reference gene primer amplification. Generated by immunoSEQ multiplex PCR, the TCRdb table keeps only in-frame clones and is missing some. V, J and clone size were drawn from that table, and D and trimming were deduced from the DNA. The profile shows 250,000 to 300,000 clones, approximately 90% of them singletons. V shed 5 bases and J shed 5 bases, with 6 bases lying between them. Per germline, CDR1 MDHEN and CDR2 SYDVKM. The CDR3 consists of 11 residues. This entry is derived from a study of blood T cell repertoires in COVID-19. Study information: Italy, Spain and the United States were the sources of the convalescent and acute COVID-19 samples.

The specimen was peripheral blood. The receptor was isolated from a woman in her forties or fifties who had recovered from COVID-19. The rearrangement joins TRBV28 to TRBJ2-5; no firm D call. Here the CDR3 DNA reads TGTGCCAGCAGTGCGGTCGAGACCCAGTACTTC. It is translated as CASSAVETQYF.